Below, 26 T cell receptor beta chains from the same sample are listed, as sequenced in a study of shared clonotypes between healthy human individuals. The data were produced by immunoSEQ multiplex PCR, yet TCRdb's version contains in-frame clones alone and is incomplete. The sample shows some 450,000 clones, approximately 77% of them seen only once. Sequenced sample: PBMCs. These receptors all stem from a woman aged 40 to 50 in good health. Some clones in this sample may be carry-over from other donors' samples.

J is TRBJ2-7 and V is TRBV9; D uncertain. Trimming removed 0 bases from V and 0 bases from J, with 10 bases in between. Germline V gene data show CDR1 as SGDLS and CDR2 as YYNGEE. There are 15 residues in the CDR3. The CDR3 reads CASSVGLMSSYEQYF. The CDR3 DNA sequence: TGTGCCAGCAGCGTAGGTCTCATGAGCTCCTACGAGCAGTACTTC.

This rearrangement joins TRBV29-1 to TRBJ2-1; tentatively, D is TRBD1 or TRBD2 (6 bases each). The CDR3 extends over 13 amino acids. V lost 4 bases and J 8 bases, leaving 15 bases between the germline ends. Germline loops: CDR1 SQVTM, CDR2 ANQGSEA. The CDR3 loop reads CSVGFRGRHEQFF. The CDR3 region has the DNA TGCAGCGTTGGATTTAGGGGGAGGCATGAGCAGTTCTTC.

The chain has TRBV4-2 and TRBJ2-1; D might be TRBD2 (6 bases). The germline V gene has CDR1 LGHNA and CDR2 YNFKEQ. Trimming took off 0 bases at V and 2 bases at J, with 14 bases between the two ends. The CDR3 length is 17 residues. The CDR3 coding sequence is TGTGCCAGCAGCCAAGATCAAAGGCTAGCGACCTACAATGAGCAGTTCTTC. Its translation: CASSQDQRLATYNEQFF.

This clone was detected many times. The chain carries TRBV5-1 and TRBJ2-1; 13 bases fit TRBD2. Germline-derived CDR1 and CDR2 are SGHRS and YFSETQ. Germline trimming cut 3 bases from V and 10 bases from J; bases unmatched to any gene: 4. This CDR3 contains 14 residues. The CDR3 reads CASSSGTSGTEQFF. CDR3 sequence (DNA): TGCGCCAGCAGCTCCGGGACTAGCGGGACCGAGCAGTTCTTC. Together with reference TRBV5-1 and TRBJ2-1, the CDR3 gives the full variable domain: KAGVTQTPRYLIKTRGQQVTLSCSPISGHRSVSWYQQTPGQGLQFLFEYFSETQRNKGNFPGRFSGRQFSNSRSEMNVSTLELGDSALYLCASSSGTSGTEQFFGPGTRLTVL.

The genes are TRBV28 and TRBJ2-3; 8 nucleotides line up with TRBD2. CDR1 is MDHEN and CDR2 is SYDVKM in the germline V gene. The trim removed 3 bases at V and 1 base at J, leaving 3 bases unmatched. The CDR3 covers 15 residues. CDR3 DNA: TGTGCCAGCAGTTTTACAGCGGGAGGCACAGATACGCAGTATTTT. Its translation is CASSFTAGGTDTQYF.

The genes are TRBV7-9 and TRBJ1-5, with D unclear. V lost 1 base and J 5 bases, leaving 3 bases between the germline ends. CDR1 and CDR2 (germline): SEHNR, FQNEAQ (reference sequence). The CDR3 consists of 12 residues. This chain's CDR3 is CASSLEYQPQHF. DNA for the CDR3: TGTGCCAGCAGCTTAGAATATCAGCCCCAGCATTTT.

The chain couples TRBV7-2 to TRBJ1-2; D unresolved. Germline assignment: CDR1 SGHTA and CDR2 FQGNSA. The CDR3 runs 14 residues. V was pared by 1 base and J by 2 bases, with 8 bases between. The CDR3 spells CASSLGAENYGYTF. Written as DNA, the CDR3 is TGTGCCAGCAGCTTAGGCGCAGAAAACTATGGCTACACCTTC.

This clone was seen many times. Other DNA sequences in this sample translate to the same CDR3. The V call is TRBV9, the J call TRBJ2-1; no reliable D call. Trimming pared 0 bases from V and 4 bases from J, leaving 5 bases between. The CDR3 is 13 amino acids. CDR1 is SGDLS and CDR2 is YYNGEE in the germline V gene. The CDR3 bases are TGTGCCAGCAGCGTAGGTGCGTACAATGAGCAGTTCTTC. Its protein is CASSVGAYNEQFF. Using reference TRBV9 and TRBJ2-1 for the parts outside the CDR3, the full variable domain is DSGVTQTPKHLITATGQRVTLRCSPRSGDLSVYWYQQSLDQGLQFLIQYYNGEERAKGNILERFSAQQFPDLHSELNLSSLELGDSALYFCASSVGAYNEQFFGPGTRLTVL.

The chain has TRBV19 and TRBJ1-1, with 9 bases that match TRBD1. This CDR3 comprises 14 residues. Germline V gives CDR1 LNHDA, CDR2 SQIVND (reference sequence). After removal of 7 bases from V and 6 bases from J, the junction contained 9 bases not matched to a gene. CDR3 coding DNA: TGTGCCAGTATAGGGACAGGGACCCCCCCTGAAGCTTTCTTT. Residues: CASIGTGTPPEAFF.

The table lists this clone with many counts. At one end, the junction sequence differs from germline, possibly due to a read error. Other DNA sequences in the sample encode the same CDR3. The chain links TRBV6-1 to TRBJ2-1; 9 bases line up with TRBD1. This CDR3 is built from 14 residues. In germline, CDR1 is MNHNS, CDR2 SASEGT. CDR3 sequence: CATSPGQGGNEQFF. The CDR3 DNA sequence: TGTGCCACCAGTCCGGGACAGGGTGGGAATGAGCAGTTCTTC.

The chain couples TRBV9 to TRBJ2-2; tentatively, D is TRBD2 (6 bases). The germline gives CDR1 SGDLS, CDR2 YYNGEE. The CDR3 is 16 residues long. The V and J ends lost 0 bases and 6 bases respectively, with 15 bases between them. CDR3 nucleotide sequence: TGTGCCAGCAGCGTAGAGTCCCCCCCGGGGGCCGGGGAGCTGTTTTTT. It codes for CASSVESPPGAGELFF.

Notes on this clone: The junction differs from germline at one of its ends, possibly a read error. The V call is TRBV7-3, the J call TRBJ2-2; possibly TRBD1 or TRBD2 for D (5 bases each). CDR1 and CDR2 from the germline V gene are SGHTA and FQGTGA. The CDR3 has 15 residues. CDR3 nucleotides: TGTGCCAGCAGCTTAGAGGGGAGATCCGACGGGGCGCTGTTTTTT. Protein: CASSLEGRSDGALFF.

Of note for this clone: With a far larger clone one base away, a read error is the likely cause. V and J are TRBV7-3 and TRBJ2-7; D ambiguous. Trimming stripped 2 bases from V and 2 bases from J, with 19 bases between. The CDR3 is made up of 17 amino acids. Germline CDR1 and CDR2: SGHTA and FQGTGA. CDR3 coding DNA: TGTGCCAGCAGCTTAGGGGTCGGTCTTCATGTCCCCTACGAGCAGTACTTC. This codes for CASSLGVGLHVPYEQYF.

This rearrangement joins TRBV6-6 to TRBJ2-7, with a weak D call TRBD2 (5 bases). With 2 bases removed from V and 4 bases from J, the gap between germline ends came to 15 bases. This CDR3 is 15 amino acids long. Germline V gene data show CDR1 as MNHNY and CDR2 as SVGAGI (reference sequence). Here the CDR3 reads CASSYQTMGYYEQYF. The CDR3 bases are TGTGCCAGCAGTTACCAGACTATGGGCTATTACGAGCAGTACTTC.

The chain uses TRBV4-1 and TRBJ2-7, with D tentatively TRBD2 (5 bases). This CDR3 region has 21 residues. CDR1 is MGHRA, CDR2 YSYEKL, per germline. Trimming took 0 bases from V and 5 from J, leaving 32 bases between them. CDR3 amino acids: CASSQDPGLALLLGSRDEQYF. CDR3 coding DNA: TGCGCCAGCAGCCAAGATCCCGGGCTAGCCCTACTGTTAGGGTCCAGAGACGAGCAGTACTTC.

Note on this clone: This probably arose from a read error, given a far larger clone one base away. The chain couples TRBV15 to TRBJ2-4; maybe TRBD1 (6 bases). Germline CDR1 LNHNV, CDR2 YYDKDF (reference sequence). There are 16 residues in the CDR3. The CDR3 sequence is CATSRGGQQAKNTQYF. Here the CDR3 DNA reads TGTGCCACCAGCAGAGGGGGGCAGCAAGCCAAAAACACTCAGTACTTC.

This clone was counted between two and nine times. The J gene is TRBJ1-2, the V gene TRBV9; the match to TRBD1 covers 7 bases. CDR1 SGDLS and CDR2 YYNGEE come from the germline V gene. The CDR3 runs 13 residues. The trim removed 4 bases at V and 7 bases at J, leaving 7 bases unmatched. The CDR3 loop reads CASSTQGGVGYTF. CDR3 DNA: TGTGCCAGCAGCACCCAGGGGGGTGTTGGCTACACCTTC.

As for this clone: Lacking the conserved final phenylalanine or tryptophan, this CDR3 likely reflects a read error. The J gene is TRBJ1-2, the V gene TRBV27; D is unresolved. Germline V gene sequence: CDR1 MNHEY, CDR2 SMNVEV (reference sequence). CDR3 length equals 15 residues. CDR3 sequence (DNA): TGTGCCAGCAGTGCGACCCAAGTAGCTGACTACGGCTACACCCTC. Its translation is CASSATQVADYGYTL.

The chain carries TRBV2 and TRBJ2-2; no definite D call. Trimming cost V 4 bases and J 1 base, with 4 bases left between them. The CDR3 is 13 residues long. Germline V gene sequence: CDR1 SNHLY, CDR2 FYNNEI. CDR3 protein: CASSGGNTGELFF. The CDR3, as DNA: TGTGCCAGCAGTGGAGGGAACACCGGGGAGCTGTTTTTT.

This rearrangement joins TRBV7-9 to TRBJ1-5; D is unclear. This CDR3 has 14 residues. CDR1 SEHNR and CDR2 FQNEAQ come from the germline V gene (reference sequence). V lost 1 base to trimming and J lost 5 bases, with 9 bases between them. The CDR3 bases are TGTGCCAGCAGCTTAGAAATTGGGGATCAGCCCCAGCATTTT. Amino acids: CASSLEIGDQPQHF.

This CDR3 is CASSPLAGDLGEQYF. The CDR3 DNA reads as TGTGCCAGCAGCCCTCTAGCGGGAGACCTCGGCGAGCAGTACTTC. J is TRBJ2-7 and V is TRBV7-3, with 10 bases aligning to TRBD2. The germline V gene has CDR1 SGHTA and CDR2 FQGTGA. This CDR3 is 15 amino acids long. After removal of 5 bases from V and 6 bases from J, the junction contained 10 bases not matched to a gene. The whole variable domain, remainder taken from reference TRBV7-3 and TRBJ2-7, is GAGVSQTPSNKVTEKGKYVELRCDPISGHTALYWYRQSLGQGPEFLIYFQGTGAADDSGLPNDRFFAVRPEGSVSTLKIQRTERGDSAVYLCASSPLAGDLGEQYFGPGTRLTVT.

This clone was seen only once. The chain links TRBV28 to TRBJ1-1; the D is unclear. Trimming shortened V by 6 bases and J by 1 base, and 9 bases separated the two germline ends. The CDR3 is made up of 13 amino acids. Germline CDR1 reads MDHEN; CDR2 reads SYDVKM. The CDR3: CASREGPNTEAFF. In DNA, the CDR3 is TGTGCCAGCAGAGAAGGGCCGAACACTGAAGCTTTCTTT.

This clone was observed once. The chain combines TRBV6-1 with TRBJ1-5; D is uncertain. Trimming removed 6 bases from V and 4 bases from J, with 13 bases in between. The CDR3 is made up of 14 amino acids. CDR1 is MNHNS and CDR2 is SASEGT in the germline V gene. The CDR3 sequence is CASSYSRTNQPQHF. In nucleotides, the CDR3 is TGTGCCAGCAGCTATTCTCGGACGAATCAGCCCCAGCATTTT.

This clone was observed at least ten times. This CDR3 reads CAWSKGTGELFF. CDR3 in DNA: TGTGCCTGGAGTAAGGGCACCGGGGAGCTGTTTTTT. The J gene is TRBJ2-2, the V gene TRBV30, with no clear D. CDR3 length equals 12 residues. The V and J ends lost 2 bases and 4 bases respectively, with 5 bases between them. CDR1 and CDR2 (germline): GTSNPN, SVGIG (reference sequence).

The rearrangement uses TRBV4-1 and TRBJ2-7; 10 bases line up with TRBD2. Trimming cost V 0 bases and J 4 bases; bases outside gene matches: 6. Looked up from germline, CDR1 is MGHRA and CDR2 is YSYEKL. The CDR3 consists of 16 residues. The CDR3 here is CASSQDSLAGEYEQYF. The CDR3 nucleotides read TGCGCCAGCAGCCAAGACTCCCTAGCGGGAGAGTACGAGCAGTACTTC.

This clone has more than one count but fewer than ten. This chain links TRBV18 with TRBJ2-3; D remains unclear. The CDR3 length is 14 residues. Germline V gene sequence: CDR1 KGHSH, CDR2 LQKENI. Trimming took 1 base from V and 0 from J, leaving 5 bases between them. In nucleotides, the CDR3 is TGTGCCAGCTCACCACGATCCAGCACAGATACGCAGTATTTT. Translating gives CASSPRSSTDTQYF.